Listed here are 8 T cell receptor beta chains from one sample, sequenced in a study of cytotoxic CD8 clonotypes in ibrutinib-treated CLL. Produced via immunoSEQ multiplex PCR; TCRdb's table is partial and in-frame only. The repertoire holds roughly 51,000 clones, with around half as singletons. The sequencing here drew on PBMCs, taken after 12 months of ibrutinib treatment. The receptor source for this set is a human donor with chronic lymphocytic leukemia.

This clone was detected only a few times. This rearrangement joins TRBV18 to TRBJ2-3, with TRBD2 identical over 13 bases. This CDR3 has 16 amino acids. Trimming at V came to 5 bases and at J to 3 bases, leaving 5 bases not matched to a gene. CDR1 KGHSH and CDR2 LQKENI come from the germline V gene. The CDR3 protein is CASSWTSGSRTDTQYF. In DNA form, the CDR3 reads TGTGCCAGCTCATGGACTAGCGGGAGTAGGACAGATACGCAGTATTTT.

The CDR3 is CASTPGTKNTEAFF. CDR3 nucleotides: TGTGCCAGCACCCCGGGAACCAAGAACACTGAAGCTTTCTTT. The chain couples TRBV7-6 to TRBJ1-1; D gene unclear. CDR3 length: 14 residues. V was trimmed by 7 bases and J by 1 base, leaving 13 bases between them. Germline V gives CDR1 SGHVS, CDR2 FNYEAQ. Full variable domain (missing parts from reference TRBV7-6 and TRBJ1-1): GAGVSQSPRYKVTKRGQDVALRCDPISGHVSLYWYRQALGQGPEFLTYFNYEAQQDKSGLPNDRFSAERPEGSISTLTIQRTEQRDSAMYRCASTPGTKNTEAFFGQGTRLTVV.

Only a few counts were recorded for this clone. This chain joins TRBV10-2 and TRBJ2-2; D might be TRBD2 (5 bases). The germline V and J ends were trimmed by 8 bases and 8 bases, with 9 bases remaining between them. CDR3 size: 11 residues. Germline V lookup: CDR1 WSHSY, CDR2 SAAADI. This CDR3 is CASLALGELFF. The CDR3 DNA is TGCGCCAGCCTAGCCTTGGGGGAGCTGTTTTTT.

The J gene is TRBJ2-3, the V gene TRBV7-6; tentatively, D is TRBD1 or TRBD2 (6 bases each). Germline V lookup: CDR1 SGHVS, CDR2 FNYEAQ. The CDR3 sequence is 15 residues long. Between the trimmed V and J ends, which lost 5 bases and 6 bases, there was a span of 18 bases. In nucleotides, the CDR3 is TGTGCCAGCAGCCAGAGGGGGGCACTAATGGATACGCAGTATTTT. This gives the protein CASSQRGALMDTQYF. The full variable domain, completed using reference TRBV7-6 and TRBJ2-3, is GAGVSQSPRYKVTKRGQDVALRCDPISGHVSLYWYRQALGQGPEFLTYFNYEAQQDKSGLPNDRFSAERPEGSISTLTIQRTEQRDSAMYRCASSQRGALMDTQYFGPGTRLTVL.

The CDR3 bases are TGTGCCAGCACCTCACTAGCGGGAGACTACGAGCAGTACTTC. This encodes CASTSLAGDYEQYF. The chain carries TRBV2 and TRBJ2-7; 11 nucleotides agree with TRBD2. This CDR3 comprises 14 residues. V was pared by 7 bases and J by 3 bases, with 5 bases of the junction left unmatched. Per germline, CDR1 SNHLY and CDR2 FYNNEI.

This clone showed up just a few times. V and J are TRBV18 and TRBJ1-4; possibly TRBD1 for D (5 bases). The germline V and J ends were trimmed by 0 bases and 8 bases, with 10 bases remaining between them. This CDR3 contains 14 residues. Per germline, CDR1 KGHSH and CDR2 LQKENI. The CDR3 reads CASSPPGEREKLFF. CDR3 sequence (DNA): TGTGCCAGCTCACCACCAGGGGAGCGGGAAAAACTGTTTTTT.

The rearrangement joins TRBV6-1 to TRBJ2-3, with D possibly TRBD2 on 5 matching bases. Trimming shortened V by 2 bases and J by 2 bases, and 11 bases separated the two germline ends. This CDR3 region has 15 residues. Germline V CDR1 and CDR2: MNHNS, SASEGT. This CDR3 is CASSERSGSTDTQYF. In nucleotides, the CDR3 is TGTGCCAGCAGTGAAAGGTCGGGGTCCACAGATACGCAGTATTTT.

The gene calls are TRBV7-7 and TRBJ2-7; D perhaps matches TRBD1 (5 bases). This CDR3 contains 12 residues. Germline V CDR1 and CDR2: SSHAT, FNYEAQ (reference sequence). The chain's CDR3 is CASSQDGYEQYF. The DNA of the CDR3 is TGTGCTAGCTCACAGGACGGCTACGAGCAGTACTTC.